A single sample gave rise to the 17 T cell receptor beta chains below, sequenced in a study of blood T cell repertoires in COVID-19. Some clones are missing from TCRdb's copy, which holds only in-frame ones; the method was immunoSEQ multiplex PCR. This sample has just under 40,000 clones, with around 74% found just once. The sequencing input was peripheral blood. The receptors were gathered from a man in his 70s with acute or convalescent COVID-19.

This clone is medium-sized in the sample. The chain links TRBV18 to TRBJ2-6; 10 positions agree with TRBD1. The CDR3 sequence is 19 residues long. Germline CDR1 is KGHSH and CDR2 is LQKENI. Germline trimming cut 0 bases from V and 5 bases from J; bases unmatched to any gene: 10. In nucleotides, the CDR3 is TGTGCCAGCTCACCACCGGGACAGGGGCACATAGGACGGGCCAACGTCCTGACTTTC. Protein: CASSPPGQGHIGRANVLTF.

This chain joins TRBV5-1 and TRBJ2-1, with 11 bases that match TRBD2. Germline CDR1 SGHRS, CDR2 YFSETQ. V trimming: 0 bases; J trimming: 1 base; junction bases outside the gene matches: 3. The length of the CDR3 is 17 residues. The CDR3 spells CASSLVLAGGSYNEQFF. CDR3 bases: TGCGCCAGCAGCTTGGTCCTAGCGGGAGGATCCTACAATGAGCAGTTCTTC.

In this sample, this clone turned up a few times. The chain links TRBV7-9 to TRBJ2-4, with 13 bases that match TRBD2. Trimming at V came to 5 bases and at J to 2 bases, leaving 9 bases not matched to a gene. CDR3 length: 18 residues. Germline assignment: CDR1 SEHNR and CDR2 FQNEAQ (reference sequence). CDR3 nucleotides: TGTGCCAGCAGCATCATAACCGGGACTAGCGGGACCAAAAACATTCAGTACTTC. Amino acids: CASSIITGTSGTKNIQYF.

This clone was found a few times. The chain couples TRBV5-4 to TRBJ2-7; 7 nucleotides match TRBD2. The germline V gene encodes CDR1 SGHNT and CDR2 YYREEE (reference sequence). The CDR3 has 13 residues. V shed 0 bases, J shed 4 bases, and the junction held 1 base outside the gene matches. The CDR3: CASSLVGGYEQYF. CDR3 DNA sequence: TGTGCCAGCAGCTTGGTCGGGGGGTACGAGCAGTACTTC.

V usage is TRBV12-3 or TRBV12-4 and J usage is TRBJ1-4; no firm D call. V was shortened by 7 bases and J by 7 bases, with 10 bases between the two germline ends. The CDR3 runs to 12 residues. The CDR3 loop is CASTGGTEKLFF. DNA of the CDR3: TGTGCCAGCACGGGAGGCACTGAAAAACTGTTTTTT.

The chain couples TRBV7-9 to TRBJ2-1; the D gene is possibly TRBD2 (7 bases). V dropped 3 bases and J dropped 1 base, with 16 bases sitting between them. Germline loops: CDR1 SEHNR, CDR2 FQNEAQ (reference sequence). The CDR3 spans 17 residues. This CDR3 reads CASSLGGGSGSYNEQFF. CDR3 nucleotides: TGTGCCAGCAGCTTGGGGGGCGGGAGCGGATCCTACAATGAGCAGTTCTTC.

The chain links TRBV9 to TRBJ2-1; TRBD2 is a possible D gene (5 bases). Germline lookup yields CDR1 SGDLS and CDR2 YYNGEE. CDR3 length equals 13 residues. V gave up 0 bases and J gave up 10 bases, with 11 bases separating them. CDR3 region: CASSVAREGEQFF. In DNA form, the CDR3 reads TGTGCCAGCAGCGTAGCCCGGGAAGGGGAGCAGTTCTTC.

The genes are TRBV28 and TRBJ2-7; D uncertain. The CDR3 totals 12 residues. V lost 7 bases, J lost 2 bases, and 9 bases lay in between. Germline CDR1 MDHEN, CDR2 SYDVKM. CDR3 loop: CASKRQTYEQYF. In DNA form, the CDR3 reads TGTGCCAGCAAGAGGCAGACCTACGAGCAGTACTTC.

There are a few counts of this clone. This rearrangement joins TRBV7-9 to TRBJ2-5, with 9 bases matching TRBD2. V was clipped by 1 base and J by 5 bases; unmatched bases: 2. The germline V gene has CDR1 SEHNR and CDR2 FQNEAQ (reference sequence). The CDR3 has 14 amino acids. The CDR3 reads CASSLGGLAETQYF. The CDR3 region has the DNA TGTGCCAGCAGCTTAGGGGGACTAGCCGAGACCCAGTACTTC.

The chain joins TRBV24-1 to TRBJ1-5; 7 nucleotides align to TRBD1. In germline, CDR1 is KGHDR, CDR2 SFDVKD. CDR3 length: 17 amino acids. V gave up 4 bases and J gave up 0 bases; unmatched junction bases: 8. CDR3 bases: TGTGCCACCAGTGACGGGACAGACAATTATAGCAATCAGCCCCAGCATTTT. Translation gives CATSDGTDNYSNQPQHF.

The genes are TRBV28 and TRBJ2-1, with D perhaps TRBD2 (6 bases). The CDR3 extends over 14 amino acids. Looked up from germline, CDR1 is MDHEN and CDR2 is SYDVKM. Trimming took off 1 base at V and 9 bases at J, with 13 bases between the two ends. CDR3 sequence reads: CASSLSAGSLEQFF. The DNA for the CDR3 is TGTGCCAGCAGTTTATCGGCGGGATCCCTTGAGCAGTTCTTC. Combining the CDR3 with reference TRBV28 and TRBJ2-1 gives the whole variable domain DVKVTQSSRYLVKRTGEKVFLECVQDMDHENMFWYRQDPGLGLRLIYFSYDVKMKEKGDIPEGYSVSREKKERFSLILESASTNQTSMYLCASSLSAGSLEQFFGPGTRLTVL.

V and J are TRBV6-5 and TRBJ2-3; 8 bases are a match to TRBD2. The CDR3 length is 15 residues. CDR1 and CDR2 from the germline V gene are MNHEY and SVGAGI. Trimming removed 6 bases from V and 4 bases from J; junction bases left unmatched: 9. The CDR3 loop reads CASSPGTRRADTQYF. The CDR3 nucleotides are TGTGCCAGCAGCCCCGGGACTAGAAGAGCAGATACGCAGTATTTT.

The chain uses TRBV18 and TRBJ2-2; the match to TRBD1 covers 8 bases. The CDR3 loop spans 14 amino acids. Germline assignment: CDR1 KGHSH and CDR2 LQKENI. After removal of 3 bases from V and 8 bases from J, the junction contained 5 bases not matched to a gene. CDR3 bases: TGTGCCAGCTCACCGTCGACAGGGGTAGGGGAGCTGTTTTTT. Translated: CASSPSTGVGELFF.

In nucleotides, the CDR3 is TGTGCCAGCAGTGAATGGACAGGGGGCGTCAGGAGCTACGAGCAGTACTTC. Protein product: CASSEWTGGVRSYEQYF. V and J are TRBV6-1 and TRBJ2-7; 11 bases fit TRBD1. CDR1 is MNHNS, CDR2 SASEGT, per germline. Trimming removed 2 bases from V and 3 bases from J; junction bases left unmatched: 9. This CDR3 is built from 17 residues.

V is TRBV4-1 and J is TRBJ1-3; D gene uncertain. CDR1 and CDR2 (germline): MGHRA, YSYEKL. Deletions cut 1 base from V and 1 base from J, with 8 bases between. This CDR3 is 15 amino acids long. CDR3 amino acids: CASSQAEESGNTIYF. The CDR3 DNA reads TGCGCCAGCAGCCAAGCGGAGGAGTCTGGAAACACCATATATTTT.

V usage is TRBV13 and J usage is TRBJ2-5; TRBD2 aligns across 7 bases. The CDR3 totals 15 residues. The V segment lost 7 bases and the J segment 4 bases; nucleotides outside the gene matches: 12. Per the germline V gene, CDR1 is PRHDT and CDR2 is FYEKMQ (reference sequence). CDR3 bases: TGTGCCAGCAACCGGAGGGAGGGCCCAGGAGAGACCCAGTACTTC. Translated, it gives CASNRREGPGETQYF.

V is TRBV15 and J is TRBJ2-2; 7 bases match TRBD1. Germline lookup yields CDR1 LNHNV and CDR2 YYDKDF (reference sequence). The CDR3 totals 15 residues. With V trimmed by 5 bases and J by 6 bases, 9 bases remained unmatched. This CDR3 reads CATSGPNRGPGELFF. DNA for the CDR3: TGTGCCACCAGCGGACCCAACAGGGGTCCCGGGGAGCTGTTTTTT.